This T cell receptor (beta chain) came from a study of shared clonotypes between healthy human individuals. This CDR3 comprises 15 residues. Looked up from germline, CDR1 is SNHLY and CDR2 is FYNNEI. The V gene lost 6 bases and the J gene lost 0 bases, with 15 bases spanning the gap. The method was immunoSEQ multiplex PCR; TCRdb's version includes in-frame clones alone and lacks a portion of them. The repertoire includes around 2,000,000 clones, roughly 95% of them detected once, and 0.1% to 0.15% sits in the top ten. CD4+ cells underwent separation, giving CD45RA+ naive and CD45RA-negative memory subsets.

The sequencing sample was made of naive CD4+ T cells sorted from blood. The subset here: CD45RA+ positively selected. This TCR was sampled from a man aged 18 to 30 in good health. The chain links TRBV2 to TRBJ2-7, with a weak D call TRBD1 (6 bases). The CDR3 bases are TGTGCCAGCAGAGGCAGGGGCGAAGGCTCCTACGAGCAGTACTTC. This codes for CASRGRGEGSYEQYF.